Listed here are 7 T cell receptor beta chains from one sample, sequenced in a study of T cells in Graves' hyperthyroidism and ophthalmopathy. Amplification of TCR beta CDR3 regions used RNA as the template. TCR CDR3 underwent first-round RT-PCR with the HTBI primer set. TCRdb reprocessed the multiplex PCR reads via MiXCR and lists one record per CDR3 protein. This sample has approximately 720,000 distinct CDR3 sequences; around 20% occur once, and the top ten carry about a sixth. The sequenced material came from blood. All receptors derive from a woman aged 50 to 65 with Graves' hyperthyroidism that later progressed to Graves' ophthalmopathy.

This clonotype was recorded at least ten times. V usage is TRBV6-1 and J usage is TRBJ2-5; 8 nucleotides align to TRBD1. This CDR3 spans 15 amino acids. The junction had 10 bases not matched to a gene; V was cut back by 5 bases and J by 5 bases. The germline CDR1 and CDR2 sequences are MNHNS and SASEGT. The CDR3 bases are TGTGCCAGCAGTTACGACAGGGGCGGAGGGGAGACCCAGTACTTC. It specifies CASSYDRGGGETQYF.

This clonotype was detected many times. The chain is built from TRBV30 and TRBJ1-1; D call uncertain. This CDR3 spans 12 amino acids. Trimming took 4 bases from V and 7 from J, leaving 13 bases between them. The germline V gene encodes CDR1 GTSNPN and CDR2 SVGIG (reference sequence). This CDR3 reads CAWTRVAIEAFF. CDR3 in DNA: TGTGCCTGGACCCGTGTGGCAATTGAAGCTTTCTTT. Using reference TRBV30 and TRBJ1-1 for the parts outside the CDR3, the full variable domain is SQTIHQWPATLVQPVGSPLSLECTVEGTSNPNLYWYRQAAGRGLQLLFYSVGIGQISSEVPQNLSASRPQDRQFILSSKKLLLSDSGFYLCAWTRVAIEAFFGQGTRLTVV.

The chain uses TRBV5-4 and TRBJ2-3, with 8 bases matching TRBD2. The CDR3 loop spans 17 amino acids. With 4 bases clipped from V and 0 bases from J, the junction kept 10 bases outside the gene matches. Germline V gives CDR1 SGHNT, CDR2 YYREEE (reference sequence). CDR3: CASSPIGGGKSTDTQYF. The CDR3 DNA sequence: TGTGCCAGCAGCCCCATCGGGGGGGGCAAAAGCACAGATACGCAGTATTTT.

This clonotype showed up many times. The rearrangement links TRBV29-1 to TRBJ1-1; possibly TRBD1 for D (6 bases). The CDR3 has 13 amino acids. V gave up 3 bases and J gave up 1 base, with 9 bases separating them. Germline-derived CDR1 and CDR2 are SQVTM and ANQGSEA. The CDR3 sequence is CSVDRGRNTEAFF. In nucleotides, the CDR3 is TGCAGCGTTGACAGGGGCCGGAACACTGAAGCTTTCTTT.

This clonotype was observed many times. The genes are TRBV7-3 and TRBJ2-3; D could derive from TRBD1 or TRBD2 (5 bases each). The CDR3 has 15 residues. Trimming removed 2 bases at V and 2 bases at J, with 11 bases between. Germline V CDR1 and CDR2: SGHTA, FQGTGA. The DNA of the CDR3 is TGTGCCAGCAGCTTAGCCGCCGGGGCCACAGATACGCAGTATTTT. Amino acid sequence: CASSLAAGATDTQYF.

The gene calls are TRBV20-1 and TRBJ1-5, with unresolved D. Trimming cost V 6 bases and J 5 bases, with 17 bases left between them. Per germline, CDR1 DFQATT and CDR2 SNEGSKA (reference sequence). The CDR3 contains 14 residues. CDR3 sequence: CSARSARIDQPQHF. The CDR3 DNA follows: TGCAGTGCCCGAAGTGCGAGGATTGATCAGCCCCAGCATTTT.

The V call is TRBV12-3 or TRBV12-4, the J call TRBJ2-5; D is unresolved. Trimming took off 1 base at V and 0 bases at J, with 6 bases between the two ends. This CDR3 contains 14 residues. CDR3 in amino acids: CASSLGLDQETQYF. In nucleotides, the CDR3 is TGTGCCAGCAGTTTAGGGCTAGACCAAGAGACCCAGTACTTC.